This TCR beta chain is drawn from a study of blood T cell repertoires in COVID-19 (dated by TCRdb to about 2020). As for the study more broadly: The collaborator samples originated in the United States, Italy and Spain and spanned the acute and convalescent phases of COVID-19. The prospective study material was composed of cDNA or gDNA derived from T cells, B-cell-depleted T cells, or PBMCs. The dataset comprised deeply sampled blood TCRbeta repertoires from subjects exposed to, actively infected with, or recovered from COVID-19. The repertoires were made available in a free public database intended to serve as a resource for research on the immune response to SARS-CoV-2. Samples came from the ongoing ImmuneRACE study (first 160 participants) plus 1,254 subjects from 6 global collaborators. A de-identified subject ID, COVID-19 status, age in years and sex were almost always included in the sample metadata. Where available, HLA class I and class II types were taken from metadata supplied by the sample provider and were not determined by assay-based typing. Study-wide findings and limitations: The quantity of clinical and demographic metadata differed by source and by participant and was supplied without curation.

Including cysteine and phenylalanine, the CDR3 has 15 amino acids. The only DNA kept is the CDR3, 45 bases in frame from the first base. CDR1 LGHDT and CDR2 YNNKEL were looked up in the germline V gene (reference sequence). V and J lose 2 bases and 4 bases, and a span of 14 bases separates them. Concerning this clone: Its binding antigen is unknown. Base qualities were left out, and no much larger clone turns up one base away.

Enrolling through a virtual design, the prospective study's participants ranged in age from roughly 18 to 89 years and lived across roughly 24 United States geographic areas. Cohort assignment in the prospective study relied on participant-reported clinical history from a screening survey and a study questionnaire. ImmuneRACE Cohort 3 recovered participants were defined by two consecutive negative NP/OP PCR tests, healthcare professional clearance, or symptom resolution. In the prospective study, mobile phlebotomists collected whole blood, serum and a nasopharyngeal or oropharyngeal swab from each participant. Prospective study participants could optionally give additional blood draws and questionnaires over a roughly two-month period. Before DNA extraction, blood samples from the prospective study were shipped at room temperature or frozen. TCRbeta CDR3 regions were amplified from genomic DNA using the immunoSEQ Assay, a bias-controlled multiplex PCR. Processing in the source paper ran as follows. Nucleated cell counts per sample were estimated from amplification of reference gene primers within the assay. To quantify the absolute abundance of each unique TCRbeta CDR3 rearrangement, sequence reads were collapsed and filtered. For each sample, productive Simpson clonality was calculated by taking the square root of Simpson's diversity index across productive rearrangements. TCRdb provides this immuneACCESS table in a form limited to in-frame rearrangements. Some clones are lacking; in checked studies, under half of them reflect an unresolved V gene, and why the rest are absent is not known. That table supplies the V and J calls and clone size; D and trimming were determined from the DNA. Recorded for this sample are 150,000 to 200,000 clones; approximately 80% of them occurred a single time. The leading ten clones occupy 10% to 15% of the sample.

The sequence links TRBV3-1 (or the pseudogene TRBV3-2) to TRBJ1-2, and the D gene may be TRBD1, 6 bases matching. The receptor comes from a woman aged 55-75 years who had recovered from COVID-19. The sample taken for sequencing was PBMCs or T cells enriched from blood (not recorded which). CDR3 reads: CASSQLSGRGYGYTF. The DNA sequence is given as TGTGCCAGCAGCCAATTATCCGGCAGGGGCTATGGCTACACCTTC.